These 18 T cell receptor beta chains share one sample of origin, sequenced in a study of CD8 T cells in Susac syndrome. It was with random hexamers that roughly 0.45 to 1 ug RNA was reverse transcribed. Each CDR3 protein is one row after TCRdb ran MiXCR on the immunoSEQ multiplex PCR reads. The data show about 430,000 distinct CDR3 sequences, with around 83% seen just once and approximately 0.12% held by the top ten. Sequenced input: CD8+ T cells from PBMCs. The receptors come from a human donor with multiple sclerosis.

CDR3 in DNA: TGCGCCAGCAACCCGACTAGCGGGTCAGATACGCAGTATTTT. Its translation: CASNPTSGSDTQYF. The J gene is TRBJ2-3, the V gene TRBV4-1; the match to TRBD2 covers 10 bases. This CDR3 is built from 14 residues. The germline gives CDR1 MGHRA, CDR2 YSYEKL. With V trimmed by 7 bases and J by 4 bases, 5 bases remained unmatched.

This clonotype was found once. The chain carries TRBV27 and TRBJ1-1, with D unresolved. The V end lost 1 base, the J end lost 2 bases, and 8 bases lay between the germline ends. Germline-derived CDR1 and CDR2 are MNHEY and SMNVEV (reference sequence). The CDR3 has 14 amino acids. CDR3 coding DNA: TGTGCCAGCAGTTTATTTCCAGTAAACACTGAAGCTTTCTTT. It codes for CASSLFPVNTEAFF.

The V gene is TRBV5-4, the J gene TRBJ2-7, with TRBD1 matching 9 bases. V was clipped by 4 bases and J by 3 bases; unmatched bases: 11. Germline V gene sequence: CDR1 SGHNT, CDR2 YYREEE (reference sequence). The CDR3 has 16 amino acids. The CDR3 DNA sequence: TGTGCCAGCAGCAGGGCCTCCGGGACAGGGATCTACGAGCAGTACGTC. Amino acids: CASSRASGTGIYEQYV.

J is TRBJ1-1 and V is TRBV5-1; the match to TRBD1 covers 10 bases. V shed 7 bases and J 5 bases; nucleotides not matched to a gene: 17. The V gene's germline CDR1 is SGHRS and CDR2 YFSETQ. The CDR3 is 17 residues long. CDR3 in amino acids: CASGRDRGHMFPTEAFF. CDR3 DNA: TGCGCCAGCGGCCGGGACAGGGGCCATATGTTCCCTACTGAAGCTTTCTTT.

The V and J genes are TRBV4-2 and TRBJ2-3, with no clear D. Looked up from germline, CDR1 is LGHNA and CDR2 is YNFKEQ. There are 15 residues in the CDR3. V was shortened by 0 bases and J by 2 bases, with 9 bases between the two germline ends. The CDR3 DNA is TGTGCCAGCAGCCAAGACGGCGGCCCCACAGATACGCAGTATTTT. Translating it yields CASSQDGGPTDTQYF.

V gene TRBV5-5 combines with J gene TRBJ2-7; D possibly corresponds to TRBD1 (5 bases). The CDR3 covers 14 residues. Germline values: CDR1 SGHKS, CDR2 YYEKEE (reference sequence). Trimming removed 4 bases from V and 5 bases from J, with 16 bases in between. CDR3 protein: CASSAQDTPNEQYF. DNA for the CDR3: TGTGCCAGCAGCGCACAGGACACTCCTAACGAGCAGTACTTC.

The chain recombines TRBV27 with TRBJ2-2; D is uncertain. Germline assignment: CDR1 MNHEY and CDR2 SMNVEV (reference sequence). This CDR3 is built from 12 residues. The V gene lost 3 bases and the J gene lost 6 bases, with 5 bases spanning the gap. The CDR3 sequence: CASSFMSGELFF. The CDR3 DNA reads TGTGCCAGCAGTTTCATGTCCGGGGAGCTGTTTTTT.

The V call is TRBV28, the J call TRBJ2-7; 7 bases are a match to TRBD2. With V trimmed by 2 bases and J by 5 bases, 6 bases remained unmatched. The CDR3 is 14 amino acids. The V gene's germline CDR1 is MDHEN and CDR2 SYDVKM. This chain's CDR3 is CASSLVTSEHEQYF. CDR3 nucleotides: TGTGCCAGCAGTTTAGTAACTAGCGAGCACGAGCAGTACTTC.

The chain carries TRBV5-1 and TRBJ2-1; 11 nucleotides line up with TRBD2. This CDR3 region has 17 residues. The junction had 14 bases not matched to a gene; V was cut back by 5 bases and J by 7 bases. The germline V gene has CDR1 SGHRS and CDR2 YFSETQ. Written as DNA, the CDR3 is TGCGCCAGCAGTCTTGGGACTAGCGGCCCCACCTGGAATGAGCAGTTCTTC. It codes for CASSLGTSGPTWNEQFF.

In its sample, this clonotype was seen once. The CDR3 is CASSVELAGGSSTDTQYF. The CDR3 DNA follows: TGTGCCAGCAGCGTAGAACTAGCGGGAGGCTCCAGCACAGATACGCAGTATTTT. This chain joins TRBV9 and TRBJ2-3, with TRBD2 matching 12 bases. V shed 0 bases, J shed 0 bases, and the junction held 5 bases outside the gene matches. The CDR3 is 18 residues long. CDR1 SGDLS and CDR2 YYNGEE come from the germline V gene.

V and J are TRBV27 and TRBJ1-1; D is ambiguous. CDR1 is MNHEY, CDR2 SMNVEV, per germline (reference sequence). This CDR3 has 15 residues. V shed 3 bases and J shed 5 bases, with 16 bases lying between them. The CDR3 region has the DNA TGTGCCAGCAGTTTGCCTCCTGGGGTGGGAACTGAAGCTTTCTTT. This translates into CASSLPPGVGTEAFF.

The CDR3 DNA sequence: TGTGCCAGCAGCCCCGGTTGGAGTGGGGACACCGGGGAGCTGTTTTTT. This gives the protein CASSPGWSGDTGELFF. The chain employs TRBV7-2 and TRBJ2-2; D not certain. V was pared by 5 bases and J by 3 bases, with 16 bases between. Germline V gene lookup returns CDR1 SGHTA and CDR2 FQGNSA. This CDR3 region has 16 residues.

This clonotype has a single count. The chain couples TRBV27 to TRBJ1-2; 10 bases agree with TRBD1. Germline V lookup: CDR1 MNHEY, CDR2 SMNVEV (reference sequence). The CDR3 is made up of 14 amino acids. Trimming removed 5 bases from V and 4 bases from J; junction bases left unmatched: 4. CDR3 sequence reads: CASSATGGLYGYTF. The DNA of the CDR3 is TGTGCCAGCAGTGCGACAGGGGGCCTCTATGGCTACACCTTC.

The V and J genes are TRBV24-1 and TRBJ1-2, with D unresolved. The CDR3 consists of 15 residues. Germline-derived CDR1 and CDR2 are KGHDR and SFDVKD. The V end lost 4 bases, the J end lost 8 bases, and 19 bases lay between the germline ends. CDR3 nucleotides: TGTGCCACCAGTGAAGGGAGTAGCCCGAATCGCGGCTACACCTTC. Protein sequence: CATSEGSSPNRGYTF.

This chain joins TRBV5-4 and TRBJ2-6; no clear D. Germline values: CDR1 SGHNT, CDR2 YYREEE (reference sequence). The CDR3 sequence is 15 residues long. Trimming left V 5 bases short and J 0 bases short, with 9 bases between. CDR3 amino acids: CASSKDLSGANVLTF. CDR3 sequence (DNA): TGTGCCAGCAGTAAAGACCTCTCTGGGGCCAACGTCCTGACTTTC.

The chain joins TRBV7-9 to TRBJ1-1, with TRBD1 matching 7 bases. The CDR3 has 14 residues. The germline gives CDR1 SEHNR, CDR2 FQNEAQ (reference sequence). The J segment lost 2 bases and the V segment lost 5 bases, leaving 5 bases of the junction unmatched. The CDR3: CASSPQGLNTEAFF. CDR3 sequence (DNA): TGTGCCAGCAGCCCACAGGGGCTAAACACTGAAGCTTTCTTT. Combining the CDR3 with reference TRBV7-9 and TRBJ1-1 gives the whole variable domain DTGVSQNPRHKITKRGQNVTFRCDPISEHNRLYWYRQTLGQGPEFLTYFQNEAQLEKSRLLSDRFSAERPKGSFSTLEIQRTEQGDSAMYLCASSPQGLNTEAFFGQGTRLTVV.

The chain carries TRBV6-1 and TRBJ2-7; TRBD2 aligns across 9 bases. This CDR3 spans 18 amino acids. The ends lost 7 bases at V and 4 bases at J; junction bases unmatched: 20. The germline V gene has CDR1 MNHNS and CDR2 SASEGT. CDR3 in amino acids: CASMPVARLAASYYEQYF. The CDR3 region has the DNA TGTGCCAGCATGCCGGTAGCGCGACTAGCGGCTTCTTATTACGAGCAGTACTTC.

The chain combines TRBV2 with TRBJ1-1, with a weak D call TRBD1 (5 bases). V lost 7 bases, J lost 10 bases, and 16 bases lay in between. The CDR3 length is 12 residues. The germline V gene has CDR1 SNHLY and CDR2 FYNNEI. CDR3 loop: CASTGEFGTAFF. The CDR3 coding sequence is TGTGCCAGCACCGGCGAATTCGGGACAGCTTTCTTT.